The clone carrying this TCR beta chain was found a few times. Germline CDR1 and CDR2: SGHDT and YYEEEE. Trimming pared 1 base from V and 0 bases from J, leaving 10 bases between. This CDR3 is 15 amino acids long. The protocol was immunoSEQ multiplex PCR, while the TCRdb copy is restricted to in-frame clones and leaves out a portion. The data contain 45,000 to 60,000 clones, around 84% of them singletons. This sample was taken from a study of technical replicates of blood from a few donors. The sequencing sample was made of PBMCs. The chain uses TRBV5-6 and TRBJ1-1; D is perhaps TRBD1 (5 bases). The origin of this receptor is a human donor in good health. Some clones in this sample may be carry-over from other donors' samples. The CDR3 DNA is TGTGCCAGCAGCTTGTTGGGGCGCCTGAACACTGAAGCTTTCTTT. It yields the protein CASSLLGRLNTEAFF.